This TCR beta chain appears in the sequencing data of a study of cytomegalovirus exposure and HLA in healthy donors. As regards this clone: What it binds is not known.

Germline V lookup: CDR1 SEHNR, CDR2 FQNEAQ (reference sequence). CDR3 length: 14 amino acids. Trimming pared 1 base from V and 0 bases from J, leaving 7 bases between. The PCR was carried out with 60 Vbeta primers and 13 Jbeta primers. Some clones are missing from TCRdb's copy, which holds only in-frame ones; the method was immunoSEQ multiplex PCR. The sample records 190,000 or so clones, 79% being singletons. Study-wide findings and caveats: Exclusion applied to some V segments, including TRBV6-2 and TRBV6-3, as they were indistinguishable. The authors confirmed in vitro that a few CMV-associated chains were specific for CMV antigens. Later analysis demonstrated an association between a missense DCLRE1C variant and TCR beta V- and J-gene trimming.

The gene calls are TRBV7-9 and TRBJ2-7; no firm D call. The material sequenced was PBMCs. This sequence was found in a girl aged 5 to 17 in good health and CMV-seropositive. CDR3 in amino acids: CASSLGPSSYEQYF. The CDR3 region has the DNA TGTGCCAGCAGCTTAGGCCCCAGCTCCTACGAGCAGTACTTC.